One sample yielded the 13 T cell receptor beta chains listed below, sequenced in a study of blood T cells in healthy people across ages. Using a J-beta primer mix together with a sample-barcoded 5' primer, a second PCR was run for 7 to 11 cycles. TCRdb redid the calling of the 5' RACE reads with MiXCR, one entry per CDR3 protein. The sample lists around 1,100,000 distinct CDR3 sequences; 35% to 45% were seen once. The source material was blood. These TCRs come from a man between 18 and 29 years old in good health.

The sample holds many counts of this clonotype. V usage is TRBV7-9 and J usage is TRBJ1-6; tentative D call: TRBD1 (6 bases). CDR3 length: 17 amino acids. Germline CDR1 and CDR2: SEHNR and FQNEAQ (reference sequence). Deletions cut 5 bases from V and 7 bases from J, with 21 bases between. CDR3 amino acids: CASSTHDKQGANSPLHF. CDR3 nucleotides: TGTGCCAGCAGCACTCACGACAAACAGGGCGCCAATTCACCCCTCCACTTT.

This clonotype showed up just a few times. CDR3: CASSYSGGTGVATNEKLFF. CDR3 DNA sequence: TGTGCCAGCAGTTACTCGGGGGGGACAGGGGTTGCAACTAATGAAAAACTGTTTTTT. The V call is TRBV6-5, the J call TRBJ1-4; 10 positions match TRBD1. V was clipped by 0 bases and J by 0 bases; unmatched bases: 7. This CDR3 is built from 19 residues. In germline, CDR1 is MNHEY, CDR2 SVGAGI.

This chain uses TRBV6-6 with TRBJ1-5; TRBD1 matches 9 bases. CDR3 size: 13 residues. Germline V lookup: CDR1 MNHNY, CDR2 SVGAGI (reference sequence). Trimming at V came to 5 bases and at J to 10 bases, leaving 6 bases not matched to a gene. CDR3 sequence: CASSPGTGNPQHF. For the CDR3, the DNA is TGTGCCAGCAGTCCCGGGACAGGGAATCCCCAGCATTTT.

The chain uses TRBV4-2 and TRBJ1-4; D remains ambiguous. The CDR3 runs to 14 residues. CDR1 is LGHNA and CDR2 is YNFKEQ in the germline V gene. Trimming cost V 2 bases and J 4 bases, with 8 bases left between them. Here the CDR3 reads CASSQNTINEKLFF. In DNA, the CDR3 is TGTGCCAGCAGCCAAAACACCATTAATGAAAAACTGTTTTTT.

A few counts support this clonotype. The chain combines TRBV4-3 with TRBJ2-1; the match to TRBD1 covers 8 bases. After removal of 0 bases from V and 8 bases from J, the junction contained 9 bases not matched to a gene. From germline, CDR1 is LGHNA and CDR2 YSLEER. This CDR3 region has 16 residues. In DNA, the CDR3 is TGCGCCAGCAGCCAAGAATGGAGACAGGGGTTCGATGAGCAGTTCTTC. This gives the protein CASSQEWRQGFDEQFF.

The chain has TRBV2 and TRBJ2-1, with TRBD1 as a possible D gene (6 bases). Germline CDR1 is SNHLY and CDR2 is FYNNEI. The CDR3 has 12 amino acids. V lost 8 bases to trimming and J lost 5 bases, with 10 bases between them. This CDR3 is CASRRGNNEQFF. In DNA form, the CDR3 reads TGTGCCAGCCGAAGGGGGAACAATGAGCAGTTCTTC.

The table lists this clonotype with a few counts. This chain connects TRBV30 to TRBJ2-1, with D possibly matching TRBD1 (6 bases). The length of the CDR3 is 13 residues. Germline CDR1 GTSNPN, CDR2 SVGIG (reference sequence). Trimming took 4 bases from V and 4 from J, leaving 11 bases between them. In nucleotides, the CDR3 is TGTGCCTGGAAGAACGGACAGTACAATGAGCAGTTCTTC. Translated, it gives CAWKNGQYNEQFF.

The sample holds a few counts of this clonotype. This sequence joins TRBV4-2 and TRBJ1-1; D gene uncertain. Per the germline V gene, CDR1 is LGHNA and CDR2 is YNFKEQ. The CDR3 length is 14 residues. V dropped 3 bases and J dropped 1 base, with 9 bases sitting between them. In DNA form, the CDR3 reads TGTGCCAGCAGCCACACAACAGAGAACACTGAAGCTTTCTTT. Protein product: CASSHTTENTEAFF.

This clonotype has ten or more counts. The V call is TRBV4-3, the J call TRBJ2-4, with a weak D call TRBD2 (5 bases). V was shortened by 6 bases and J by 0 bases, with 9 bases between the two germline ends. This CDR3 region has 14 residues. In germline, CDR1 is LGHNA, CDR2 YSLEER. The CDR3 nucleotides read TGCGCCAGCAGTCGGGGAGTAGCCAAAAACATTCAGTACTTC. Its translation: CASSRGVAKNIQYF.

The CDR3 here is CSARGAPVGYGYTF. CDR3 DNA: TGCAGTGCTAGAGGTGCCCCGGTAGGCTATGGCTACACCTTC. The chain recombines TRBV20-1 with TRBJ1-2, with D unresolved. CDR1 is DFQATT and CDR2 is SNEGSKA in the germline V gene (reference sequence). There are 14 residues in the CDR3. V lost 1 base, J lost 4 bases, and 13 bases lay in between.

This clonotype was detected only a few times. The gene calls are TRBV6-5 and TRBJ2-3; 10 bases are a match to TRBD2. V was clipped by 2 bases and J by 2 bases; unmatched bases: 7. Germline values: CDR1 MNHEY, CDR2 SVGAGI. The CDR3 is made up of 17 amino acids. CDR3 sequence: CASSYEAAGGLTDTQYF. The CDR3 nucleotides read TGTGCCAGCAGTTACGAAGCAGCGGGGGGGCTCACAGATACGCAGTATTTT.

This clonotype was observed a few times. The V call is TRBV20-1, the J call TRBJ2-3; either TRBD1 or TRBD2 may supply D (5 bases each). In germline, CDR1 is DFQATT, CDR2 SNEGSKA (reference sequence). The CDR3 is made up of 14 amino acids. The CDR3 nucleotides read TGCAAATCGGGACCTGGGGACCGCACAGATACGCAGTATTTT. Residues: CKSGPGDRTDTQYF.

The chain employs TRBV12-3 or TRBV12-4 and TRBJ1-2; unclear D gene. CDR3 length: 14 amino acids. Trimming stripped 3 bases from V and 3 bases from J, with 11 bases between. CDR3 DNA: TGTGCCAGCAGTTTGGCGTGGGGAGACTATGGCTACACCTTC. Its protein product is CASSLAWGDYGYTF.